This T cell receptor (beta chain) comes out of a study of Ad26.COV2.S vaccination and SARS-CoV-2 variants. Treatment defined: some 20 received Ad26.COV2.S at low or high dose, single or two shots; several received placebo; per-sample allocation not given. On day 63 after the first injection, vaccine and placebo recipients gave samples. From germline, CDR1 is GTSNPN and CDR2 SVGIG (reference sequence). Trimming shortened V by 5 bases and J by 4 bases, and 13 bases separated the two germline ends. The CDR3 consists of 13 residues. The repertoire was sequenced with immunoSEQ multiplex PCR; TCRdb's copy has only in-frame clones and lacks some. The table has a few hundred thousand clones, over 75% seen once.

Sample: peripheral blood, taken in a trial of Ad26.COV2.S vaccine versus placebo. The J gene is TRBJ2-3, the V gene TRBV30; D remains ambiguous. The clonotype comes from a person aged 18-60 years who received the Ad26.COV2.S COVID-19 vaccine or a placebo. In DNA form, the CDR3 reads TGTGCCTGGGGTAAAAAGGGTGCAGATACGCAGTATTTT. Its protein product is CAWGKKGADTQYF.